This is a list of T cell receptor beta chains from one sample in a study of shared T cell receptors in the human thymus. This table comes from immunoSEQ multiplex PCR, and its TCRdb copy is limited to in-frame clones, with some not included. The repertoire holds a few hundred thousand clones, with approximately 95% as singletons. Specimen: thymocytes. These TCRs come from a human donor. The CDR3 runs from the conserved cysteine through the conserved F or W. D genes are given only for firm matches.

d_call: NA
v_call: TRBV5-1
j_call: TRBJ2-1
cdr3_aa: CASSLECSLLSNEQFF
cdr3_nt: TGCGCCAGCAGCTTGGAATGTAGTTTGTTATCCAATGAGCAGTTCTTC

d_call: TRBD1
v_call: TRBV29-1
j_call: TRBJ2-3
cdr3_aa: CSAPPGGTGGTDTQYF
cdr3_nt: TGCAGCGCCCCTCCCGGCGGGACAGGGGGCACAGATACGCAGTATTTT

d_call: NA
v_call: TRBV28
j_call: TRBJ1-5
cdr3_aa: CASSYLDTFNQPQHF
cdr3_nt: TGTGCCAGCAGTTACTTGGACACCTTCAATCAGCCCCAGCATTTT

d_call: NA
v_call: TRBV4-1
j_call: TRBJ2-7
cdr3_aa: CASSGTGQGAYEQYF
cdr3_nt: TGCGCCAGCAGCGGCACAGGTCAAGGGGCCTACGAGCAGTACTTC

d_call: TRBD2
v_call: TRBV6-5
j_call: TRBJ2-1
cdr3_aa: CASSPTSLGRQFF
cdr3_nt: TGTGCCAGCAGTCCGACTAGCCTTGGAAGGCAGTTCTTC

d_call: TRBD1
v_call: TRBV28
j_call: TRBJ1-2
cdr3_aa: CASSLSGQNYGYTF
cdr3_nt: TGTGCCAGCAGTCTATCGGGACAGAACTATGGCTACACCTTC

d_call: TRBD1
v_call: TRBV7-6
j_call: TRBJ2-2
cdr3_aa: CASSLAGTRTGGRTGELFF
cdr3_nt: TGTGCCAGCAGCTTAGCGGGGACAAGGACAGGGGGCAGAACCGGGGAGCTGTTTTTT

d_call: TRBD2
v_call: TRBV30
j_call: TRBJ2-2
cdr3_aa: CAWSDDIWTSGRPGELFF
cdr3_nt: TGTGCCTGGAGCGACGATATATGGACTAGCGGGAGACCCGGGGAGCTGTTTTTT

d_call: NA
v_call: TRBV14
j_call: TRBJ1-1
cdr3_aa: CASSQEGGIGQDTEAFF
cdr3_nt: TGTGCCAGCAGCCAAGAGGGGGGAATAGGGCAGGACACTGAAGCTTTCTTT

d_call: NA
v_call: TRBV6-4
j_call: TRBJ2-6
cdr3_aa: CASRRSGANVLTF
cdr3_nt: TGTGCCAGCAGGCGGTCTGGGGCCAACGTCCTGACTTTC